These T cell receptor beta chains were read from a single sample in a study of T cells in Graves' hyperthyroidism and ophthalmopathy. MiXCR, applied by TCRdb to the multiplex PCR reads, yields one record per CDR3 protein. The sample yields some 700,000 distinct CDR3 sequences, roughly 17% seen once. Source material: blood. The receptor source for this set is a man aged 50 to 59 with Graves' hyperthyroidism. Both conserved end residues are part of each CDR3. Fields, in order: V gene, CDR3 length, CDR3 protein.

TRBV6-1	10	CASRGFEAFF
TRBV6-1	14	CASRKQELSYEQYF
TRBV7-2	19	CASSLGFSGRRRSYNEQFF
TRBV12-3/TRBV12-4	20	CASSSIPRFRTSGLQETQYF
TRBV10-3	14	CAISESTPTSGQYF
TRBV13	17	CASSPGLAGGVYNEQFF
TRBV6-2/TRBV6-3	13	CASSYSYRNEQFF
TRBV28	14	CASSLEDGLYEQFF
TRBV19	16	CASSIDSILAKNIQYF
TRBV28	15	CASSFASSGANVLTF
TRBV20-1	12	CSEEGRNTEAFF
TRBV12-3/TRBV12-4	14	CASSLNRGDYGYTF
TRBV28	14	CASTLGQASGELFF
TRBV28	14	CASSPQGEQETQYF
TRBV5-4	16	CASSPKPPTPYNEQFF
TRBV27	15	CASSERYQKNQPQHF
TRBV7-9	14	CASSYLGGDNEQFF
TRBV28	16	CASSLWIGGSSYEQYF
TRBV6-2/TRBV6-3	17	CASSYSRSGRGYNEQFF
TRBV2	15	CASLQLAGDTDTQYF
TRBV10-3	14	CAISESPGKETQYF
TRBV27	14	CASSSTGNTYEQYF
TRBV25-1	15	CASSDPGLADNEQFF
TRBV3-1	17	CASSQRGNSGSTDTQYF
TRBV19	14	CASSQRTALQPQHF
TRBV20-1	15	CSARGTDRRNTEAFF
TRBV9	11	CASSGPGEQYF
TRBV28	15	CASTTGQGTGNTIYF
TRBV13	16	CASSPPGLAGPYEQYF
TRBV28	15	CASSARDWDQETQYF
TRBV13	13	CASSSSDRVQQYF
TRBV5-1	13	CASSLTGVREQFF
TRBV6-4	14	CATMKSGNTGELFF
TRBV28	11	CASRKGTEAFF
TRBV11-2	18	CASTSGGYLAQNTGELFF
TRBV5-1	15	CASKRREDYTDTQYF
TRBV20-1	15	CSARRLASYSYEQYF
TRBV27	14	CASSLYSSNQPQHF
TRBV18	16	CASSLGQAAMNTEAFF
TRBV6-1	16	CASRRDRSLRTDTQYF
TRBV11-2	16	CASSPQKGSFTDTQYF
TRBV29-1	12	CSVLGQGSEAFF
TRBV20-1	12	CSASVTGDEQYF
TRBV7-9	16	CASSARTRRLHYGYTF
TRBV7-9	14	CASSLAGVGDTQYF
TRBV7-9	18	CASSPDGGYFSGANVLTF
TRBV7-8	18	CASSLVGLAGAVSYEQYF